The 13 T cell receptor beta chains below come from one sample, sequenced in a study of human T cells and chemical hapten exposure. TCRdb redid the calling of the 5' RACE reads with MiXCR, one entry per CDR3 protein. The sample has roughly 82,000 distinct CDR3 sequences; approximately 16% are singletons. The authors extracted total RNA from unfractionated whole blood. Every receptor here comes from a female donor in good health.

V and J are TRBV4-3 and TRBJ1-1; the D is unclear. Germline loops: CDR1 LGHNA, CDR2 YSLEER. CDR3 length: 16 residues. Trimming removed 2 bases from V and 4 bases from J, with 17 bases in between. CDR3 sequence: CASSQPRTGGGTEAFF. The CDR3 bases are TGCGCCAGCAGCCAACCTAGAACGGGAGGAGGCACTGAAGCTTTCTTT.

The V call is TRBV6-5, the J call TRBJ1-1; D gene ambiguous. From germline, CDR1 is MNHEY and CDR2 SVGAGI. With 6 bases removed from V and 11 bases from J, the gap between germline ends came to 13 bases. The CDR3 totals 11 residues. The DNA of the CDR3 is TGTGCCAGCAGGTCTCAGGTTGGGGCTTTCTTT. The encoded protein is CASRSQVGAFF.

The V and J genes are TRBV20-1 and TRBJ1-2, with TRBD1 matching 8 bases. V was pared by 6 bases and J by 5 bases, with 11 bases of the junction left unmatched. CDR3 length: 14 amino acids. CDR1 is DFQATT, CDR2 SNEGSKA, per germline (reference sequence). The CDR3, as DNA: TGCAGTGCCCTCGACAGGGGTTTGATTTATGGCTACACCTTC. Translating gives CSALDRGLIYGYTF.

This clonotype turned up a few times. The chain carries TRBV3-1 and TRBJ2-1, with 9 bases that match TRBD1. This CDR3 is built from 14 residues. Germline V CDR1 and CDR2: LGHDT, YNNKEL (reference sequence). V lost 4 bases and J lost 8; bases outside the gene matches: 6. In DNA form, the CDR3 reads TGTGCCAGCAGCCCCGGGACAGGGAAGTATGAGCAGTTCTTC. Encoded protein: CASSPGTGKYEQFF.

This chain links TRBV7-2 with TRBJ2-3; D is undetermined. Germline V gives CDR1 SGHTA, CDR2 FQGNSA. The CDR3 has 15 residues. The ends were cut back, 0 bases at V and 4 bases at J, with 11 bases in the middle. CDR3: CASSLAPGLSDTQYF. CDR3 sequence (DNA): TGTGCCAGCAGCTTAGCCCCCGGCTTATCAGATACGCAGTATTTT.

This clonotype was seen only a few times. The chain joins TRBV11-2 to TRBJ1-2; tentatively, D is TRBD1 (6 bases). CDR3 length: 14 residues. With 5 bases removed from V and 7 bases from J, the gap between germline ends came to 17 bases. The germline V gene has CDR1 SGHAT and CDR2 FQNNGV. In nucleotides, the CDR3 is TGTGCCAGCAGCCCTAACACAGGGATCTTTGGCTACACCTTC. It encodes CASSPNTGIFGYTF.

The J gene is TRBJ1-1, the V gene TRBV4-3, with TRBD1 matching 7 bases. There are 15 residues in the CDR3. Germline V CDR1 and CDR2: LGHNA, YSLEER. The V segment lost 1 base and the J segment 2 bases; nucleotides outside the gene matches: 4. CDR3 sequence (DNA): TGCGCCAGCAGCCAAGCCGGGACAGCAAACACTGAAGCTTTCTTT. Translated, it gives CASSQAGTANTEAFF.

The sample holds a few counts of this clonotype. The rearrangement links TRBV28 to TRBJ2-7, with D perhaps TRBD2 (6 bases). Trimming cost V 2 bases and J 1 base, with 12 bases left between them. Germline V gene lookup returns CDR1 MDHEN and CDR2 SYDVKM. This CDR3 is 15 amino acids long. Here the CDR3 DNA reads TGTGCCAGCAGTTTAACGGGAGTAGGGTCCTACGAGCAGTACTTC. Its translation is CASSLTGVGSYEQYF.

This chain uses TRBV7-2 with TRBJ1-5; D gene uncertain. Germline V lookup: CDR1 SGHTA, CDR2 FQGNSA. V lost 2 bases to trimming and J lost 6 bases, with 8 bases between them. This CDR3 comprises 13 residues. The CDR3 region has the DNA TGTGCCAGCAGCTTAATCTCGACTCAGCCCCAGCATTTT. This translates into CASSLISTQPQHF.

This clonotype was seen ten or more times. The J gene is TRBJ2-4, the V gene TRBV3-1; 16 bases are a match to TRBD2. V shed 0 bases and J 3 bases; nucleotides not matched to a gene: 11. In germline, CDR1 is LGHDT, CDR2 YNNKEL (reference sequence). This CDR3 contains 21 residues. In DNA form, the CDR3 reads TGTGCCAGCAGCCAAGAAATGGGGACTAGCGGGGGGGCCTTTAACAAAAACATTCAGTACTTC. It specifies CASSQEMGTSGGAFNKNIQYF.

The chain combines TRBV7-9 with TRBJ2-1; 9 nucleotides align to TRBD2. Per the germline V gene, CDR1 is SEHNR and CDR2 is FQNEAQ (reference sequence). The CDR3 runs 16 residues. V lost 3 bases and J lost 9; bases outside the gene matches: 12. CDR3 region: CASSLASGRTVIEQFF. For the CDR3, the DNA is TGTGCCAGCAGCTTGGCAAGCGGGAGGACGGTTATTGAGCAGTTCTTC.

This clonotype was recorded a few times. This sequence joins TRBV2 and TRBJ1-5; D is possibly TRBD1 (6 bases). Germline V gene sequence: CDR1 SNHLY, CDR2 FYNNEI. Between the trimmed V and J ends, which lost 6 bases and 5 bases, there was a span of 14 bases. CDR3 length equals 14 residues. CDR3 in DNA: TGTGCCAGCAGCGAACAGGGAGGCTATCAGCCCCAGCATTTT. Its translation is CASSEQGGYQPQHF.

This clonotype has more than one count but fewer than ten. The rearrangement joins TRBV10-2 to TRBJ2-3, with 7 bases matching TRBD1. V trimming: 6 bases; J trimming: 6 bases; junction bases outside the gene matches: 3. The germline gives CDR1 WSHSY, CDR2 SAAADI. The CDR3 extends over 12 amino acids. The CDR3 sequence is CASSAQGDTQYF. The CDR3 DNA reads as TGCGCCAGCAGCGCACAGGGGGATACGCAGTATTTT.